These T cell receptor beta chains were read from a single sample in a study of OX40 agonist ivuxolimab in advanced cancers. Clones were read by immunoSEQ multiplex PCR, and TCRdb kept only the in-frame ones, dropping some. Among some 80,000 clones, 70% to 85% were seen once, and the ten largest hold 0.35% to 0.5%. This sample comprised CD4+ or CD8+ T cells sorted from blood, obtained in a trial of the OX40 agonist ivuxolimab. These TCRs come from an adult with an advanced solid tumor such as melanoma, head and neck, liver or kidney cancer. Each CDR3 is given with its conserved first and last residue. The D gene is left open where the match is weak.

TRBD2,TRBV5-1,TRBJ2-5,CASTSGRQETQYF
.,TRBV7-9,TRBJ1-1,CASSPFGSAFF
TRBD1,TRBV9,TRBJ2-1,CASSLSGQRNNEQFF
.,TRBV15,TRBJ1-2,CATSRGVVADGYTF
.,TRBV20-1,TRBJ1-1,CRAGASPEAFF
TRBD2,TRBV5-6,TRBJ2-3,CASSLAGGSGVTSTDTQYF
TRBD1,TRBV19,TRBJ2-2,CASSTDRTNTGELFF
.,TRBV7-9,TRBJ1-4,CASSLGGPRGEKLFF
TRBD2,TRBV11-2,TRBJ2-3,CASSLRAGGGADTQYF
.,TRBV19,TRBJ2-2,CASSIPRAGGELFF
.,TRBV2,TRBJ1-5,CASSERAGNQPQHF
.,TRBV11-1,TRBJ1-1,CASSDGENTEAFF
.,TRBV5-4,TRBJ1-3,CASSTGPENTIYF
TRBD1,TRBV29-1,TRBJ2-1,CSVRQGSSYNEQFF
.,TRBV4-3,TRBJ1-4,CASSQDQRRYEKLFF
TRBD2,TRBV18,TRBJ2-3,CASSPGLASTDTQYF
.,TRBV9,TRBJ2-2,CASSVVGRSLGPTGTGELFF
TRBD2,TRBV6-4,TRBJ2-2,CASSARTSGTGELFF
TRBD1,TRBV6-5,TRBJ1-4,CASRRQGAGEKLFF
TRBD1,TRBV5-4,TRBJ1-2,CASSSGQRNGYTF
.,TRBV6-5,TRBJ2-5,CAAHPVRVPQETQYF
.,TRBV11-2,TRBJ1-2,CASSINRDGYGYTF
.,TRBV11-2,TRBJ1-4,CASSISRGVGEKLFF
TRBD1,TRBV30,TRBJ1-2,CAVGQGAYGYTF
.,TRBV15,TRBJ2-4,CATSRDRRDTNF
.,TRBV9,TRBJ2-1,CASSVDSANYNEQFF
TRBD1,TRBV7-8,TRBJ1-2,CASSLADRGGYGYTF
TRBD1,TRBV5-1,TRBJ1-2,CASSWGTGNYGYTF
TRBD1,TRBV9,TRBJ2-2,CASSPRDRASPGELFF
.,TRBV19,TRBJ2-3,CASNEGWGTNTDTQYF
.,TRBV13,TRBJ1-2,CASSLVGTDNYGYTF
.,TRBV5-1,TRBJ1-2,CASSPTGNYGYTF
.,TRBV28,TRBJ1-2,CASSTGTLANYGYTF
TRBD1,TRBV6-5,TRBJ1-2,CASRTGQLDGYTF
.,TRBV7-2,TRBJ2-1,CASSSVSTGPRRNEQFF
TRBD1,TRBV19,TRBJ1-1,CASKGQPNTEAFF
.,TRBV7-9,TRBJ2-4,CASSLAGQGLAKNIQYF
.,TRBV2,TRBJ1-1,CASSGREDTEAFF
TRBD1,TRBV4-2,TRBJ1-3,CASSQNSGGQYTIYF
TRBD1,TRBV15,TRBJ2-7,CATSGDRASYEQYF
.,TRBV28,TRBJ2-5,CASTPSGEETQYF
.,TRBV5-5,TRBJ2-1,CASSLEISAPRNEQFF
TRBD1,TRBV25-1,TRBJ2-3,CASSDVGQGVTDTQYF
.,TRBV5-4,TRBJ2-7,CASSRKGAYEQYF
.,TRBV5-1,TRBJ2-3,CASSLATDTQYF
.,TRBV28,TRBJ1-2,CASSFVGGQGYTF
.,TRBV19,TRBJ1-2,CASSPIGVGQDGYTF
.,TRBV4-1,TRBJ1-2,CASSQDRRYGYTF
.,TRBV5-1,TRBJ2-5,CASSTQGETQYF
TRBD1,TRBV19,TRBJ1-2,CASSIRQGDGYTF
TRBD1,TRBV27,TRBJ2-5,CASRGTGVETQYF
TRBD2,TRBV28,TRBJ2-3,CASTAGVPDTQYF
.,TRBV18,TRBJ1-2,CASSPDGGNYGYTF
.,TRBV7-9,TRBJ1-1,CASSPYRENTEAFF
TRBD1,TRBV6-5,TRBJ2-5,CASSTGTGQETQYF
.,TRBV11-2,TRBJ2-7,CASSLVQTEQYF